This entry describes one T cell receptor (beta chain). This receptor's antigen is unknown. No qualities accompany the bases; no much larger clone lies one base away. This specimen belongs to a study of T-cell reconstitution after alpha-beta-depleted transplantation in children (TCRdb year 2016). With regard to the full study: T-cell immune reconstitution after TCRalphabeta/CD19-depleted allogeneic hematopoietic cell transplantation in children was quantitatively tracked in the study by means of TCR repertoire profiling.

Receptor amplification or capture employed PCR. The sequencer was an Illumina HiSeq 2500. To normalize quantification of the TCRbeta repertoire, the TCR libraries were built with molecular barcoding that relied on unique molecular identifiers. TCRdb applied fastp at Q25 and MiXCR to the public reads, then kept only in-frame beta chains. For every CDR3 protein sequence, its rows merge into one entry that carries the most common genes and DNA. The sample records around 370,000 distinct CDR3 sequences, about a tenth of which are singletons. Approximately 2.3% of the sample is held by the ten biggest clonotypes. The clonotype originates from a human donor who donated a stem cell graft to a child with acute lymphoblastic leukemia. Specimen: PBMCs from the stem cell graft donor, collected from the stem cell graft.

In nucleotides, the sequence is TGTGCCAGCGGGAGGGCTCGGGGCAATCAGCCCCAGCATTTT. It translates as CASGRARGNQPQHF. The sequence links TRBV2 to TRBJ1-5; the D gene identity is not certain. Cut back by 8 bases and 2 bases, the V and J ends lie 13 bases apart. In the germline V gene, CDR1 corresponds to SNHLY and CDR2 to FYNNEI. The CDR3 runs 14 amino acids, cysteine and phenylalanine included. The read is trimmed to its CDR3 DNA, 42 bases read in frame from base 1.